This T cell receptor (beta chain) was sequenced during a study of CD8 T cells in cerebrospinal fluid in Alzheimer's disease. About the research overall: Two single-cell methods, plate-based nested PCR and droplet-based sequencing, assessed CSF clonal expansion.

This clonotype is identified as large (0.1 to 1%) from frequency. Using the 10x single-cell sequencing reads, TCRdb records one entry per CDR3 protein without DNA. Its listing shows over 1,300 distinct CDR3 sequences. The germline V gene encodes CDR1 SGHNT and CDR2 YENEEA. The CDR3 is 13 residues long. The V gene is TRBV11-3, the J gene TRBJ1-1; TCRdb selects TRBD1, and the lack of DNA leaves this call unchecked. Input material: cerebrospinal fluid. This TCR derives from a human donor with mild cognitive impairment. CDR3: CASSDGPGTEAFF.